The rows below give T cell receptor beta chains drawn from one sample of a study of T cell responses to AZD1222 COVID-19 vaccine. Data came from immunoSEQ multiplex PCR; TCRdb stores just in-frame clones and leaves some out. This table holds about 160,000 clones, over 75% found once. The source material was peripheral blood, sampled on day 0 of AZD1222 vaccination. The source of these receptors is an adult in good health. Both conserved end residues are part of each CDR3. The order of the fields is V gene, J gene, CDR3 length, clone size, D gene, CDR3 protein, CDR3 DNA. D genes are given only for firm matches. The size entry is marked missing in some rows and otherwise reads once, few, many or a size class.

TRBV7-2,TRBJ1-2,17,-,TRBD1,CASSLEGWTGTFYGYTF,TGTGCCAGCAGCTTAGAAGGCTGGACAGGGACTTTCTATGGCTACACCTTC
TRBV7-2,TRBJ2-1,14,-,-,CASSLAGPYNEQFF,TGTGCCAGCAGCTTAGCGGGGCCCTACAATGAGCAGTTCTTC
TRBV5-6,TRBJ2-1,15,few,-,CASSLFSLVYNEQFF,TGTGCCAGCAGCTTATTTTCTTTAGTCTACAATGAGCAGTTCTTC
TRBV29-1,TRBJ1-5,14,-,-,CSFRDAGVNQPQHF,TGCAGCTTCCGGGACGCTGGGGTTAATCAGCCCCAGCATTTT
TRBV5-4,TRBJ2-2,16,-,TRBD1,CASSLPGQGGTGELFF,TGTGCCAGCAGCTTGCCTGGACAGGGGGGCACCGGGGAGCTGTTTTTT
TRBV19,TRBJ1-5,15,-,-,CASSQDSYSNQPQHF,TGTGCCAGTAGCCAGGACAGCTATAGCAATCAGCCCCAGCATTTT
TRBV6-2/TRBV6-3,TRBJ2-5,17,-,TRBD2,CASSYPIDPRGVETQYF,TGTGCCAGCAGTTACCCGATTGATCCCCGGGGGGTTGAGACCCAGTACTTC
TRBV7-3,TRBJ2-1,15,-,-,CASSLIGGLYNEQFF,TGTGCCAGCAGCTTAATCGGGGGCCTTTACAATGAGCAGTTCTTC
TRBV6-5,TRBJ1-6,13,-,-,CASRPGGSSPLHF,TGTGCCAGCAGGCCAGGCGGGAGTTCACCCCTCCACTTT
TRBV28,TRBJ2-3,13,once,-,CASSPTPTSTQYF,TGTGCCAGCAGTCCGACTCCCACCAGTACGCAGTATTTT
TRBV11-2,TRBJ2-7,13,-,TRBD2,CASSEQRLAEAQF,TGTGCCAGCAGCGAACAAAGACTAGCGGAGGCCCAATTC
TRBV7-8,TRBJ1-5,13,-,-,CASSAQGREPQHF,TGTGCCAGCAGCGCACAGGGTCGGGAGCCCCAGCATTTT
TRBV11-2,TRBJ1-3,14,-,-,CASSLVSGGNTIYF,TGTGCCAGCAGCTTAGTCTCGGGGGGAAACACCATATATTTT
TRBV10-3,TRBJ1-1,16,-,-,CAISEPKFSLKTEAFF,TGTGCCATCAGTGAGCCCAAATTCTCTCTTAAGACTGAAGCTTTCTTT
TRBV4-1,TRBJ2-3,15,few,-,CASSQDGTATDTQYF,TGCGCCAGCAGCCAAGATGGGACCGCGACAGATACGCAGTATTTT
TRBV27,TRBJ1-1,13,-,-,CASSLNDQGTAFF,TGTGCCAGCAGTTTAAATGATCAGGGAACGGCTTTCTTT
TRBV24-1,TRBJ1-2,14,-,-,CATSDPGIGGGYTF,TGTGCCACCAGTGACCCCGGGATCGGCGGTGGCTACACCTTC
TRBV29-1,TRBJ1-1,14,-,-,CSVEVRGVGTEAFF,TGCAGCGTTGAAGTGAGGGGAGTAGGCACTGAAGCTTTCTTT
TRBV5-5,TRBJ1-1,16,-,TRBD1,CASSLIDRVKNTEAFF,TGTGCCAGCAGCTTGATAGACAGGGTTAAGAACACTGAAGCTTTCTTT
TRBV12-3/TRBV12-4,TRBJ1-5,13,once,-,CASRGRVSQPQHF,TGTGCCAGCAGGGGGCGGGTGAGTCAGCCCCAGCATTTT
TRBV27,TRBJ1-6,13,-,-,CASSRGGNSPLHF,TGTGCCAGCAGCCGGGGGGGCAATTCACCCCTCCACTTT
TRBV19,TRBJ2-1,16,-,-,CASSLKGGPFDNEQFF,TGTGCCAGTAGTTTAAAGGGGGGGCCCTTCGACAATGAGCAGTTCTTC
TRBV5-1,TRBJ2-5,17,-,TRBD2,CASSPTSGGVLQETQYF,TGCGCCAGCAGCCCGACTAGCGGGGGGGTCTTACAAGAGACCCAGTACTTC
TRBV19,TRBJ1-6,15,-,TRBD1,CASSPGQDYNSPLHF,TGTGCCAGTAGTCCGGGACAGGACTATAATTCACCCCTCCACTTT
TRBV12-3/TRBV12-4,TRBJ1-2,12,-,-,CASGTGNYGYTF,TGTGCCAGCGGGACCGGTAACTATGGCTACACCTTC
TRBV27,TRBJ1-6,14,-,TRBD1,CASSFQGARSPLHF,TGTGCCAGCAGTTTTCAGGGGGCAAGGTCACCCCTCCACTTT
TRBV6-2/TRBV6-3,TRBJ1-1,13,-,-,CASSYSRQTEAFF,TGTGCCAGCAGTTACTCCCGTCAGACTGAAGCTTTCTTT
TRBV7-9,TRBJ2-5,16,-,TRBD2,CASSFRAGEAQETQYF,TGTGCCAGCAGCTTCCGTGCGGGGGAGGCCCAAGAGACCCAGTACTTC
TRBV29-1,TRBJ1-2,14,-,-,CSVEAWGGSSGYTF,TGCAGCGTTGAAGCTTGGGGGGGGTCTTCCGGCTACACCTTC
TRBV28,TRBJ1-5,16,-,-,CASSLSVSLKGQPQHF,TGTGCCAGCAGTTTATCGGTATCATTAAAGGGTCAGCCCCAGCATTTT
TRBV4-2,TRBJ2-6,17,-,-,CASSQGESSSGANVLTF,TGTGCCAGCAGCCAAGGGGAGTCGAGCTCTGGGGCCAACGTCCTGACTTTC
TRBV28,TRBJ2-7,13,-,-,CASIGEGPYEQYF,TGTGCCAGCATTGGAGAGGGGCCCTACGAGCAGTACTTC
TRBV4-2,TRBJ1-6,15,many,TRBD1,CASSAGQGDNSPLHF,TGTGCCAGCAGCGCTGGACAGGGGGATAATTCACCCCTCCACTTT
TRBV6-5,TRBJ1-3,15,-,-,CASSRDPSPGNTIYF,TGTGCCAGCAGTAGGGACCCTAGCCCTGGAAACACCATATATTTT
TRBV12-3/TRBV12-4,TRBJ1-3,13,-,-,CASSSMKGNTIYF,TGTGCCAGCAGTTCTATGAAGGGAAACACCATATATTTT
TRBV27,TRBJ2-1,17,-,TRBD2,CASSFSLAGGPYNEQFF,TGTGCCAGCAGTTTTTCCCTAGCGGGGGGGCCGTACAATGAGCAGTTCTTC
TRBV7-2,TRBJ2-5,14,-,-,CASSFQGGRETQYF,TGTGCCAGCAGCTTTCAGGGGGGTAGGGAGACCCAGTACTTC
TRBV9,TRBJ2-3,15,few,-,CASSVVGGYTDTQYF,TGTGCCAGCAGCGTAGTAGGCGGCTACACAGATACGCAGTATTTT
TRBV14,TRBJ1-2,17,-,TRBD1,CASSKPGQGLFNYGYTF,TGTGCCAGCAGCAAACCAGGACAGGGGCTGTTTAACTATGGCTACACCTTC
TRBV5-1,TRBJ2-7,14,-,-,CASSLAAGSYEQYF,TGCGCCAGCAGCTTGGCGGCAGGCTCCTACGAGCAGTACTTC
TRBV12-3/TRBV12-4,TRBJ1-2,12,-,-,CASSLSNYGYTF,TGTGCCAGCAGTTTAAGTAACTATGGCTACACCTTC
TRBV9,TRBJ2-1,13,-,TRBD1,CASSFQGAPEQFF,TGTGCCAGCAGCTTTCAGGGGGCGCCTGAGCAGTTCTTC
TRBV11-3,TRBJ2-7,14,few,TRBD2,CASSQPGLASEQYF,TGTGCCAGCAGCCAACCGGGACTAGCGTCCGAGCAGTACTTC
TRBV6-1,TRBJ2-5,15,-,TRBD2,CASSEASGVMKAQYF,TGTGCCAGCAGTGAGGCTAGCGGAGTAATGAAGGCCCAGTACTTC
TRBV27,TRBJ1-5,15,few,TRBD1,CASSFEGTGVQPQHF,TGTGCCAGCAGTTTTGAGGGGACAGGGGTCCAGCCCCAGCATTTT
TRBV7-2,TRBJ2-1,15,-,-,CASNEGRRSYNEQFF,TGTGCCAGCAACGAGGGACGGCGCTCCTACAATGAGCAGTTCTTC
TRBV10-3,TRBJ1-1,16,-,-,CAISGSGVSMNTEAFF,TGTGCCATCAGTGGTTCGGGGGTTTCTATGAACACTGAAGCTTTCTTT
TRBV11-2,TRBJ1-5,16,-,-,CASSLTLRGPLTPQHF,TGTGCCAGCAGCTTAACGTTAAGGGGACCGCTCACTCCCCAGCATTTT
TRBV19,TRBJ1-2,15,-,-,CASSIASIGNYGYTF,TGTGCCAGTAGTATAGCGAGTATAGGGAACTATGGCTACACCTTC
TRBV23-1,TRBJ1-6,15,-,TRBD1,CASSRDSPYNSPLHF,TGCGCCAGCAGTCGGGACAGTCCTTATAATTCACCCCTCCACTTT
TRBV19,TRBJ1-2,15,few,-,CASSIKAGYLYGYTF,TGTGCCAGTAGTATCAAGGCAGGGTACCTCTATGGCTACACCTTC
TRBV2,TRBJ1-1,15,-,-,CASSERGASNTEAFF,TGTGCCAGCAGTGAACGGGGGGCTTCGAACACTGAAGCTTTCTTT
TRBV5-4,TRBJ2-2,13,-,-,CASSFEGAGELFF,TGTGCCAGCAGCTTCGAAGGGGCCGGGGAGCTGTTTTTT
TRBV3-1/TRBV3-2,TRBJ1-1,13,-,-,CASSLAGGSEAFF,TGTGCCAGCAGCCTCGCGGGCGGATCTGAAGCTTTCTTT
TRBV28,TRBJ1-2,14,-,TRBD1,CASSLSQGNYGYTF,TGTGCCAGCAGTTTATCACAGGGGAACTATGGCTACACCTTC
TRBV30,TRBJ1-4,15,-,-,CAWSPQVGTNEKLFF,TGTGCCTGGAGTCCCCAGGTTGGGACTAATGAAAAACTGTTTTTT